The rows below give T cell receptor beta chains drawn from one sample of a study of T cells in tumors after PD-1 blockade. Using immunoSEQ multiplex PCR, the repertoire was profiled, and TCRdb retains in-frame clones only, with some absent. The sample holds about 8,200 clones; 62% are singletons and the top ten take 10% to 15%. The sequencing used tumor tissue, collected after anti-PD-1 treatment. The receptors were sampled from a human donor with basal cell carcinoma. The conserved cysteine and the conserved F or W are not part of the CDR3 here. A D gene is named only where the DNA matches it firmly.

v_gene,d_gene,CDR3aa
TRBV19,NA,ASSRAPPETQY
TRBV30,NA,AWSADRKNQPQH
TRBV28,TRBD2,ASRLSSGGQQETQY
TRBV7-9,TRBD2,ASSHHGGVAYEQY
TRBV7-9,NA,ASSLSTTYEQY
TRBV6-5,TRBD1,ASSRDREWAGELF
TRBV2,TRBD1,ASRGTGMNTEAF
TRBV5-4,TRBD1,ASSLLRGQHNEQF
TRBV19,TRBD2,ASSSGLAGLTDTQY
TRBV20-1,NA,SAEASGGYT
TRBV19,NA,ASSIEPGHWWTGELF